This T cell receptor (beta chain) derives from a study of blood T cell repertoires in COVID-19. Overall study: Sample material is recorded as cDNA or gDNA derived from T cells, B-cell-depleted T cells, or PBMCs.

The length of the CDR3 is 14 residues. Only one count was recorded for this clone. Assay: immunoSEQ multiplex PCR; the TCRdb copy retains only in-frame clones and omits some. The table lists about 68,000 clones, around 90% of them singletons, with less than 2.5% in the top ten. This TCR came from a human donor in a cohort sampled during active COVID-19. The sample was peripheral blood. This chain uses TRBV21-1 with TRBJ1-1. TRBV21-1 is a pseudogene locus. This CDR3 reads CASSKRSGNTEAFF. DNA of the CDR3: TGTGCCAGCAGCAAAAGGTCGGGGAACACTGAAGCTTTCTTT.